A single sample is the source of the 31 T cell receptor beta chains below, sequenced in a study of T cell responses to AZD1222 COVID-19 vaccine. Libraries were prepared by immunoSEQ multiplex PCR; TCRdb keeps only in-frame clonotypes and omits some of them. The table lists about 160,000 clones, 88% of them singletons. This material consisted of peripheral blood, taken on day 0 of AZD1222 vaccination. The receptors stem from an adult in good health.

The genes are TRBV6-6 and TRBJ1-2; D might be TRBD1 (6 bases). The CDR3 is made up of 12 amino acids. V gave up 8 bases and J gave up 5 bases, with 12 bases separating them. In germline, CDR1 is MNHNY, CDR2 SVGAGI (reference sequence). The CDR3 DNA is TGTGCCAGCTTGCAGGGGACTTATGGCTACACCTTC. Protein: CASLQGTYGYTF.

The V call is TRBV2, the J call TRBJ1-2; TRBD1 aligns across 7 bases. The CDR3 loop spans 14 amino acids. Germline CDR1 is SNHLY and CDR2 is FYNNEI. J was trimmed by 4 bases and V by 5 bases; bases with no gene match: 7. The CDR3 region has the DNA TGTGCCAGCAGTATTAAGACAGGGAGCTATGGCTACACCTTC. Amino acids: CASSIKTGSYGYTF.

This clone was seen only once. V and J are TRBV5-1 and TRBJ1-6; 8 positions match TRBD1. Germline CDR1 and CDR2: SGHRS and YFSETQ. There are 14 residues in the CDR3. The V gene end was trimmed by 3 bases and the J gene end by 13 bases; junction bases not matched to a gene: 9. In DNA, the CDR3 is TGCGCCAGCAGCTCGGGACAGGTTTCAGAGCCCCTCCACTTT. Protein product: CASSSGQVSEPLHF.

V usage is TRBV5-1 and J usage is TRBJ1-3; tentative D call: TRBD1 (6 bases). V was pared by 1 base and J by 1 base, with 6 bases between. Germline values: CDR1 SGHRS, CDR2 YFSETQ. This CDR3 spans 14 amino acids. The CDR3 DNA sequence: TGCGCCAGCAGCTTGACAGGGTCTGGAAACACCATATATTTT. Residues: CASSLTGSGNTIYF.

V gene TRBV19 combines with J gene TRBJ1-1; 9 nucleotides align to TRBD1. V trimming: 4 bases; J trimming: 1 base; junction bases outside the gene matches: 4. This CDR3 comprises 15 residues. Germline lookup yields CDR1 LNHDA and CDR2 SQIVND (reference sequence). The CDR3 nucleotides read TGTGCCAGTAGTACCAGGGACAGGGAGAACACTGAAGCTTTCTTT. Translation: CASSTRDRENTEAFF.

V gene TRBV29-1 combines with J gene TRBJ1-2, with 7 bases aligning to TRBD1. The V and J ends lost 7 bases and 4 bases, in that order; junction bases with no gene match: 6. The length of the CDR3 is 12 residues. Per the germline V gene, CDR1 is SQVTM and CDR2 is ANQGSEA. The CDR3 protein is CSDRDRIYGYTF. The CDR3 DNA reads TGCAGCGACCGGGACAGAATCTATGGCTACACCTTC.

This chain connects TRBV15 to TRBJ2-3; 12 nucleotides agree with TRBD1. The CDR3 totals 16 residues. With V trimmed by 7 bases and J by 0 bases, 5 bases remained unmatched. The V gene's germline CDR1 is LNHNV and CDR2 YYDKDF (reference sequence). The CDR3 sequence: CATKGQGARSTDTQYF. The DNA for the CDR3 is TGTGCCACCAAGGGACAGGGGGCGCGTAGCACAGATACGCAGTATTTT.

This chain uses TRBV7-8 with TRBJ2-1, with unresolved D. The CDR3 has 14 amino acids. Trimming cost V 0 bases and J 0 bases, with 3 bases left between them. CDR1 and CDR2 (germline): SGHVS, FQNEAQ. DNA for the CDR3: TGTGCCAGCAGCTTAGCGGACTCCTACAATGAGCAGTTCTTC. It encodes CASSLADSYNEQFF.

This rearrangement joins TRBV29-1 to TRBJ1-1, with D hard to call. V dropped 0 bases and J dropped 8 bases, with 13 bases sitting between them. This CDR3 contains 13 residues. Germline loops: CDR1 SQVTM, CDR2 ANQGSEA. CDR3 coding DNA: TGCAGCGTTGAAGATATGGGTAATTACGAAGCTTTCTTT. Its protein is CSVEDMGNYEAFF. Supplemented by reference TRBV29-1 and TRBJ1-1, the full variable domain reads SAVISQKPSRDICQRGTSLTIQCQVDSQVTMMFWYRQQPGQSLTLIATANQGSEATYESGFVIDKFPISRPNLTFSTLTVSNMSPEDSSIYLCSVEDMGNYEAFFGQGTRLTVV.

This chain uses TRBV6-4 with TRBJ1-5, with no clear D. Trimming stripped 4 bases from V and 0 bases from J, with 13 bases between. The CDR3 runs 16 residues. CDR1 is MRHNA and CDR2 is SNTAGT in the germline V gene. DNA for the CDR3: TGTGCCAGCAGTGTCGCAGGCCTCTATAGCAATCAGCCCCAGCATTTT. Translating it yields CASSVAGLYSNQPQHF.

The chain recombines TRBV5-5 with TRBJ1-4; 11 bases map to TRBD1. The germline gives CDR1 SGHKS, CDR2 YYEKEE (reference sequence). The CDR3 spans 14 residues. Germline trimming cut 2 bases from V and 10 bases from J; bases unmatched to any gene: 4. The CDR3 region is CASSLWGQGGKLFF. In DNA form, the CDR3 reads TGTGCCAGCAGCTTATGGGGACAGGGGGGAAAACTGTTTTTT.

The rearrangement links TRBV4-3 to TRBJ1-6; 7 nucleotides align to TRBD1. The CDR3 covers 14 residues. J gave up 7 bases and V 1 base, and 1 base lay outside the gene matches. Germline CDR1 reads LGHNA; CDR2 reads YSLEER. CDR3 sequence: CASSQGGGNSPLHF. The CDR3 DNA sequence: TGCGCCAGCAGCCAAGGAGGGGGCAATTCACCCCTCCACTTT.

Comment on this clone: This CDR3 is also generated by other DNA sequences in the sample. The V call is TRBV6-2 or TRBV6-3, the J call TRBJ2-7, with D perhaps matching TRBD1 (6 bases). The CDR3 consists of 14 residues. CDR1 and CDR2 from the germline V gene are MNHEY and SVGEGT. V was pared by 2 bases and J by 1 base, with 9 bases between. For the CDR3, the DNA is TGTGCCAGCAGTTACCGGGACAATTCCTACGAGCAGTACTTC. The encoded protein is CASSYRDNSYEQYF.

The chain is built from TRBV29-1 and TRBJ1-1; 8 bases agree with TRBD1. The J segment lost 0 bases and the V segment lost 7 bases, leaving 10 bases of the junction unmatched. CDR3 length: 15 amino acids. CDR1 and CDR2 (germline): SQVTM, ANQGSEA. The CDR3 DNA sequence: TGCAGCGCCGGGTCGGGACAGGTTATGAACACTGAAGCTTTCTTT. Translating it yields CSAGSGQVMNTEAFF.

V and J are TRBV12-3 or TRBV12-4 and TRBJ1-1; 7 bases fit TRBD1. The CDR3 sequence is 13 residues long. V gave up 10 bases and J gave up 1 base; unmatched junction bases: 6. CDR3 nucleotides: TGTGCCACCAGCGACAGGGCGAACACTGAAGCTTTCTTT. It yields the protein CATSDRANTEAFF.

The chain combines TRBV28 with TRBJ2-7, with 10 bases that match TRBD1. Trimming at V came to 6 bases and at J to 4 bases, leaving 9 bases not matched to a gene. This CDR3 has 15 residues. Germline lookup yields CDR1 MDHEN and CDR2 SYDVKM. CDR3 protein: CASSPRRDRGYEQYF. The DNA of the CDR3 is TGTGCCAGCAGCCCCCGCCGGGACAGGGGTTACGAGCAGTACTTC.

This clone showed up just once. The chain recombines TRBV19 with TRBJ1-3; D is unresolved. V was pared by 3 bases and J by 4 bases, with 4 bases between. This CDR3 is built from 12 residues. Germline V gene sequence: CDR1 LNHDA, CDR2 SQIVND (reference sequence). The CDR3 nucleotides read TGTGCCAGTAGTATGAACGGAAACACCATATATTTT. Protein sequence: CASSMNGNTIYF.

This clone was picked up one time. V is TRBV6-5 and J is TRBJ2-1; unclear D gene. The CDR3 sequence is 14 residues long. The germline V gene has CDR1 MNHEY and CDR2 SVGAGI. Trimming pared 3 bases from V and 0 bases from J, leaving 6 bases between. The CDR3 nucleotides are TGTGCCAGCAGTTATCGAAGCTCCTACAATGAGCAGTTCTTC. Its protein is CASSYRSSYNEQFF.

The CDR3: CASSETKIGTDTEAFF. In DNA, the CDR3 is TGTGCCAGCAGTGAGACTAAGATCGGGACAGACACTGAAGCTTTCTTT. The rearrangement joins TRBV28 to TRBJ1-1; the match to TRBD1 covers 7 bases. Germline V gives CDR1 MDHEN, CDR2 SYDVKM. V lost 5 bases and J lost 3; bases outside the gene matches: 12. The CDR3 sequence is 16 residues long.

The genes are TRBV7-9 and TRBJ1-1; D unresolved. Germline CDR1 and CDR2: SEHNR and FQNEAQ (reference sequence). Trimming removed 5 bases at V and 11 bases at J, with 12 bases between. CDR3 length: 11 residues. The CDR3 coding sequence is TGTGCCAGCAGCCGCGGGATCATGGCTTTCTTT. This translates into CASSRGIMAFF.

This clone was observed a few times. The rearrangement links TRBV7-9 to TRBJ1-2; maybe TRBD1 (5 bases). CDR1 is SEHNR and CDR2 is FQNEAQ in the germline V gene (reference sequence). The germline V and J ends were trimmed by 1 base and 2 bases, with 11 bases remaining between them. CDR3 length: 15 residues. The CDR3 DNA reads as TGTGCCAGCAGCTTAGGGGTCGCAGGGAACTATGGCTACACCTTC. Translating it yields CASSLGVAGNYGYTF.

In DNA, the CDR3 is TGTGCCAGTAGTATAGAGGGACAGGGGAAAGATACGCAGTATTTT. Translated, it gives CASSIEGQGKDTQYF. The chain couples TRBV19 to TRBJ2-3; 10 bases are a match to TRBD1. CDR1 LNHDA and CDR2 SQIVND come from the germline V gene (reference sequence). V gave up 0 bases and J gave up 5 bases; unmatched junction bases: 2. This CDR3 has 15 residues.

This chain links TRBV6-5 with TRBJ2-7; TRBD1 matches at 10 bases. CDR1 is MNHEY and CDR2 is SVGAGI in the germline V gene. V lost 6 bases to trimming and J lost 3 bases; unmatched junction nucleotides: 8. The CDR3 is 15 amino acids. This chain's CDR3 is CASRAGTGAFYEQYF. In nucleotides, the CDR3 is TGTGCCAGCAGAGCCGGGACAGGGGCTTTCTACGAGCAGTACTTC.

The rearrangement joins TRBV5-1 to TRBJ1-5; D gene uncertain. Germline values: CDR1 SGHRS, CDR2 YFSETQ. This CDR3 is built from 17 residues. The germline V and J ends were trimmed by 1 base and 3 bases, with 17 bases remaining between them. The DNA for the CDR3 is TGCGCCAGCAGCTTGTCGATTCGAGGCCGATCCAATCAGCCCCAGCATTTT. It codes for CASSLSIRGRSNQPQHF.

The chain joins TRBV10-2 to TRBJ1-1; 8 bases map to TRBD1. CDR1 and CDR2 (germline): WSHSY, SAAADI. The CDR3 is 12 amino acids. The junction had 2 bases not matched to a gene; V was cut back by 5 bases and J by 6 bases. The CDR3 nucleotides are TGCGCCAGCAGTCCACAGGGGGCTGAAGCTTTCTTT. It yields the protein CASSPQGAEAFF.

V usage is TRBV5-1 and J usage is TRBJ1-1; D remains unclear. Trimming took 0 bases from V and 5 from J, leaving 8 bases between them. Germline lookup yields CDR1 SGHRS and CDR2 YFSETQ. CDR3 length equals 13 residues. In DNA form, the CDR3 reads TGCGCCAGCAGCTTGGTGGGTTTTACTGAAGCTTTCTTT. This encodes CASSLVGFTEAFF.

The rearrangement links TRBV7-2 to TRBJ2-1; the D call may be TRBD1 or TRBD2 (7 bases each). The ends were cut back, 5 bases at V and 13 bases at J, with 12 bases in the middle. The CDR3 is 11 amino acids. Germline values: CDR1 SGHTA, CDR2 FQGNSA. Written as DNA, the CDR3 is TGTGCCAGCAGCCAGGGGGAGGGACAGTTCTTC. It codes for CASSQGEGQFF.

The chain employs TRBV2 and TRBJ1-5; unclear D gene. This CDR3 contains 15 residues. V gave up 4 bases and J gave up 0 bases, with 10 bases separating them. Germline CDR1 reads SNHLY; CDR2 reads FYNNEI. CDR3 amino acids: CASSGSEGSNQPQHF. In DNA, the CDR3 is TGTGCCAGCAGTGGATCGGAGGGTAGCAATCAGCCCCAGCATTTT.

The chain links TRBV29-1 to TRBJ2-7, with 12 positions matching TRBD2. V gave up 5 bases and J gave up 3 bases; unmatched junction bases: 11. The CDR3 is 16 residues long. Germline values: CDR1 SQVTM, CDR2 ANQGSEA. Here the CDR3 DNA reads TGCAGCGTTAGTGGACTAGCGGGGATGTTTGACTACGAGCAGTACTTC. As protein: CSVSGLAGMFDYEQYF.

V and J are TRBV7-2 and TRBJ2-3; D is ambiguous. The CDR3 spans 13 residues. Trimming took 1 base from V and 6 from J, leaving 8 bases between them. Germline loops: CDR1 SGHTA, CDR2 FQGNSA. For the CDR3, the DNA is TGTGCCAGCAGCTTAGGGGTTGGTGATACGCAGTATTTT. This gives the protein CASSLGVGDTQYF.

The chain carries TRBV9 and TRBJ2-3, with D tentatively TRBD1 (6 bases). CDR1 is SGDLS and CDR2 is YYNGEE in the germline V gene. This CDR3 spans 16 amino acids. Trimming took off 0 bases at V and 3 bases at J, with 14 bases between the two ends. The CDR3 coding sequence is TGTGCCAGCAGCGTAGCTTCAGGGGTAAGGACAGATACGCAGTATTTT. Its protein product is CASSVASGVRTDTQYF.